The clone carrying this T cell receptor (beta chain) was recorded many times. These data come from a study of T cells in Graves' hyperthyroidism and ophthalmopathy. The CDR3 is 14 amino acids. V was pared by 0 bases and J by 3 bases, with 9 bases between. CDR1 and CDR2 from the germline V gene are MGHRA and YSYEKL. The TCR beta CDR3 regions underwent amplification using RNA transcripts as the source. Initially, a first-round RT-PCR of the TCR CDR3 employed the HTBI primer set. One entry per CDR3 protein, called by TCRdb with MiXCR from the multiplex PCR reads. The table records 350,000 or so distinct CDR3 sequences, around a sixth of them present only once.

This chain connects TRBV4-1 to TRBJ2-7; possibly TRBD2 for D (6 bases). The source material was blood. The clonotype originates from a woman aged 40 to 50 with Graves' ophthalmopathy. The CDR3, as DNA: TGCGCCAGCAGCCAAGATCTGGAGGGCTACGAGCAGTACTTC. It specifies CASSQDLEGYEQYF.